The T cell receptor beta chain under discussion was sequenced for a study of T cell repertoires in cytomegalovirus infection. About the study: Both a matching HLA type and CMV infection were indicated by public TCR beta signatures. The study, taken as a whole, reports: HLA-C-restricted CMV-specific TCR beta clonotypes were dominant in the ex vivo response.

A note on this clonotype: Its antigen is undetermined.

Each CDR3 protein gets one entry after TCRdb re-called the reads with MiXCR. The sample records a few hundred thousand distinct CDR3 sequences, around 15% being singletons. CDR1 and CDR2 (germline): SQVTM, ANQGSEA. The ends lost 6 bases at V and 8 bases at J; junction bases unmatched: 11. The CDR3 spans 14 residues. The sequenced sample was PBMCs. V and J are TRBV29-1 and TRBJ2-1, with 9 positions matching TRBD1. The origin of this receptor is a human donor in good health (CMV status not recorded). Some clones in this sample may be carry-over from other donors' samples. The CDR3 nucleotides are TGCAGCGTCCGCGCAAGACAGGGGGTCGATGAGCAGTTCTTC. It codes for CSVRARQGVDEQFF.